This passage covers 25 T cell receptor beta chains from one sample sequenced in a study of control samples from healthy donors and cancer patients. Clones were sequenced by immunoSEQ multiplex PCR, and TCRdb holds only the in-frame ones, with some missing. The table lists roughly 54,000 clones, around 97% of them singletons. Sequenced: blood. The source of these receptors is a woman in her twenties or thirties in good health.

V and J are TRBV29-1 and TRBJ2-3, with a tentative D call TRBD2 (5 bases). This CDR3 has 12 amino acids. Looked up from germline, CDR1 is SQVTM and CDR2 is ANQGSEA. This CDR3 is CSGLPGTDTQYF. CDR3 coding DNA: TGCAGTGGACTCCCGGGCACAGATACGCAGTATTTT.

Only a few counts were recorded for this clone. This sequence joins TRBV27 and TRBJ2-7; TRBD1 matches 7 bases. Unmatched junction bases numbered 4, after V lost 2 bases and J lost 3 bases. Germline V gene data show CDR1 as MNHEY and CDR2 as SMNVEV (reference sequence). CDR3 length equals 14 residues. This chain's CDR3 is CASSLKQGIYEQYF. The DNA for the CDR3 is TGTGCCAGCAGTTTAAAACAGGGGATCTACGAGCAGTACTTC.

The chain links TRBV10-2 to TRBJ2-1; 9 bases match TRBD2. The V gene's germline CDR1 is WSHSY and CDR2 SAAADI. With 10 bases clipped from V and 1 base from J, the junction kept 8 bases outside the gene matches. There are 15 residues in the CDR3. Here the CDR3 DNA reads TGCGCCACCTATAGCGGGAGTTTGTCCTACAATGAGCAGTTCTTC. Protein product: CATYSGSLSYNEQFF.

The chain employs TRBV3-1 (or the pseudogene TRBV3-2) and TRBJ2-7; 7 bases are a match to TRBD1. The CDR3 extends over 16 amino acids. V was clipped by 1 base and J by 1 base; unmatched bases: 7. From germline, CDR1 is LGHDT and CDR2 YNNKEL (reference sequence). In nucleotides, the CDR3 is TGTGCCAGCAGCCAAGGACAGGGAAAGGGGTCCTACGAGCAGTACTTC. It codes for CASSQGQGKGSYEQYF.

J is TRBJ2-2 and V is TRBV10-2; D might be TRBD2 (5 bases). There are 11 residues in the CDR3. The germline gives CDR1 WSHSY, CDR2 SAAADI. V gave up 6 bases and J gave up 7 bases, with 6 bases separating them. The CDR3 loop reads CASSGVGELFF. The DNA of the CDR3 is TGCGCCAGCAGCGGGGTCGGGGAGCTGTTTTTT.

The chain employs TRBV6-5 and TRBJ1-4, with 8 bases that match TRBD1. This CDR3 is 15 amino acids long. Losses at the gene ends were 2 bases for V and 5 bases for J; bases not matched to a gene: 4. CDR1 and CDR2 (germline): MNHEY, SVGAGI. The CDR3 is CASSYGDRFNEKLFF. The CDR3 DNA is TGTGCCAGCAGTTACGGGGACAGGTTCAATGAAAAACTGTTTTTT.

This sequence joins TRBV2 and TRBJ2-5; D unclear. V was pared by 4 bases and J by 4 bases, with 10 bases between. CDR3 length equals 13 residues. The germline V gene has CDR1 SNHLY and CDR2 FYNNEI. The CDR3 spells CASSALQTETQYF. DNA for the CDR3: TGTGCCAGCAGTGCATTACAGACAGAGACCCAGTACTTC.

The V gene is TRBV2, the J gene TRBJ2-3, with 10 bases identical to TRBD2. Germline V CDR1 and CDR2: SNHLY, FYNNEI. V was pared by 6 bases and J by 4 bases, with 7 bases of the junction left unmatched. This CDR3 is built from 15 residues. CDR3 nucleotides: TGTGCCAGCAGAGGGCTAGCGGGAGTGGCAGATACGCAGTATTTT. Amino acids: CASRGLAGVADTQYF.

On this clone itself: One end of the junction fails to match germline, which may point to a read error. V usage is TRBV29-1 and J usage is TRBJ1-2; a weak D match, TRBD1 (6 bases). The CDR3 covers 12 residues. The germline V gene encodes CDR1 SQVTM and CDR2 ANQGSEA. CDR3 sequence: CSVEEETGPQDF. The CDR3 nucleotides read TGCAGCGTTGAAGAAGAGACAGGCCCCCAGGACTTC.

This chain's CDR3 is CASSQNSGVTNEKLFF. DNA for the CDR3: TGCGCCAGCAGCCAGAATTCGGGGGTAACTAATGAAAAACTGTTTTTT. This sequence joins TRBV4-1 and TRBJ1-4; possibly TRBD1 for D (5 bases). The germline V gene encodes CDR1 MGHRA and CDR2 YSYEKL. Trimming left V 3 bases short and J 1 base short, with 12 bases between. The CDR3 covers 16 residues.

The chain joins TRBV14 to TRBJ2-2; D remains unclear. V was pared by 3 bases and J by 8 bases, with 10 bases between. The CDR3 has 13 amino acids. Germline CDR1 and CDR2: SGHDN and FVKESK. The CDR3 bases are TGTGCCAGCAGCCAGGCCTTGGGTGGGGAGCTGTTTTTT. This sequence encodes CASSQALGGELFF. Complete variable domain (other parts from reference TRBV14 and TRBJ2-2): EAGVTQFPSHSVIEKGQTVTLRCDPISGHDNLYWYRRVMGKEIKFLLHFVKESKQDESGMPNNRFLAERTGGTYSTLKVQPAELEDSGVYFCASSQALGGELFFGEGSRLTVL.

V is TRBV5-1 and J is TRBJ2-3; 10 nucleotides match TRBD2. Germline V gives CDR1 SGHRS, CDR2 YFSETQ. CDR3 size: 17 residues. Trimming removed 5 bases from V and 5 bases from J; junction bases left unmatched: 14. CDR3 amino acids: CASRILRLAGDGDTQYF. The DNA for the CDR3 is TGCGCCAGCAGAATCCTCCGGCTAGCGGGAGATGGAGATACGCAGTATTTT.

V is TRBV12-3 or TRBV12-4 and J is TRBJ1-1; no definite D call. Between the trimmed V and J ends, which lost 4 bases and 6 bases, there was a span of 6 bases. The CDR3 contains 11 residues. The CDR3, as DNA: TGTGCCAGCAGTTACCGGGCTGAAGCTTTCTTT. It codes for CASSYRAEAFF.

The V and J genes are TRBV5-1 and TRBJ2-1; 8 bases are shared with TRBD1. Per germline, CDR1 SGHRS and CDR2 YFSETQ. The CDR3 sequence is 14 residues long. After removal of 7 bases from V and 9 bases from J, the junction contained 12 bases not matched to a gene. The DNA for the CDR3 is TGCGCCAGCGTTTTAAGTTCGGACAGGGCTGAGCAGTTCTTC. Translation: CASVLSSDRAEQFF.

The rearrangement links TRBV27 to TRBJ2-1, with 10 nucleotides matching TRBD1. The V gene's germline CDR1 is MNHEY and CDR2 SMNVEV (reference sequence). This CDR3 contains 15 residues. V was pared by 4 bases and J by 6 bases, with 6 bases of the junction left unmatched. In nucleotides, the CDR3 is TGTGCCAGCAGTTCACTCCGGGACAGGGGCAATGAGCAGTTCTTC. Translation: CASSSLRDRGNEQFF.

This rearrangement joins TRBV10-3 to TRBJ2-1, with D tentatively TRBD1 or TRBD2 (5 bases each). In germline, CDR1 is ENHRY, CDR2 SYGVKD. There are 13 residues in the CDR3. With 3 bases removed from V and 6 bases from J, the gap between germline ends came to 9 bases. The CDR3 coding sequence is TGTGCCATCAGTGAACGGGACCGCAATGAGCAGTTCTTC. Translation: CAISERDRNEQFF.

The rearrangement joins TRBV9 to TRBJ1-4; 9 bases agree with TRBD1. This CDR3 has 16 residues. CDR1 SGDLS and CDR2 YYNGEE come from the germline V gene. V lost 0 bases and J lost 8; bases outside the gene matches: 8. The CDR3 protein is CASSVEQGAGREKLFF. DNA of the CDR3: TGTGCCAGCAGCGTAGAACAGGGGGCTGGCAGGGAAAAACTGTTTTTT.

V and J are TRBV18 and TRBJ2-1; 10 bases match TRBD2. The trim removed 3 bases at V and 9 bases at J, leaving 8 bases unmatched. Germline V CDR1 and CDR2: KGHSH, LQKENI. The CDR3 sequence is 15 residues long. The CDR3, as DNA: TGTGCCAGCTCACCGGCTAGCGGGAGATTCGGTGAGCAGTTCTTC. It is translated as CASSPASGRFGEQFF.

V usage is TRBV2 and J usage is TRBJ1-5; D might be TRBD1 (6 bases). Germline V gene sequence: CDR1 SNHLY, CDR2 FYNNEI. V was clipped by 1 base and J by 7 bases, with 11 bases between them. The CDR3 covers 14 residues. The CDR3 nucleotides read TGTGCCAGCAGTGAAGAAGGGGGTGGACAGCCCCAGCATTTT. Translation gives CASSEEGGGQPQHF. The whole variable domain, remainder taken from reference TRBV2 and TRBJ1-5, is EPEVTQTPSHQVTQMGQEVILRCVPISNHLYFYWYRQILGQKVEFLVSFYNNEISEKSEIFDDQFSVERPDGSNFTLKIRSTKLEDSAMYFCASSEEGGGQPQHFGDGTRLSIL.

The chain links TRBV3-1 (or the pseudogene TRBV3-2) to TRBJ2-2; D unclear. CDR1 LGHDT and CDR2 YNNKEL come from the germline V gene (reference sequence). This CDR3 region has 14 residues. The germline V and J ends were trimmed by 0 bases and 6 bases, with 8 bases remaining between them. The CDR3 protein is CASSQEVVPGELFF. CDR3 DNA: TGTGCCAGCAGCCAAGAAGTAGTGCCCGGGGAGCTGTTTTTT.

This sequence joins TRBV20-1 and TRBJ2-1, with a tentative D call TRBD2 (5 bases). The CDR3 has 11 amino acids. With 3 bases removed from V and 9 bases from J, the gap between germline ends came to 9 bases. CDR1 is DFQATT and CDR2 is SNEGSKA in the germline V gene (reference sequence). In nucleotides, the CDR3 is TGCAGTGCTAGTCCCCGGGGTGAGCAGTTCTTC. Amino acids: CSASPRGEQFF.

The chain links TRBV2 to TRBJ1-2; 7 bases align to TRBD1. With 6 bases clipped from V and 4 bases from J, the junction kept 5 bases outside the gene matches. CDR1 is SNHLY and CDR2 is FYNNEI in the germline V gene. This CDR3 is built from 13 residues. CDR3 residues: CASRDRSGYGYTF. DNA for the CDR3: TGTGCCAGCAGGGACAGGTCTGGCTATGGCTACACCTTC.

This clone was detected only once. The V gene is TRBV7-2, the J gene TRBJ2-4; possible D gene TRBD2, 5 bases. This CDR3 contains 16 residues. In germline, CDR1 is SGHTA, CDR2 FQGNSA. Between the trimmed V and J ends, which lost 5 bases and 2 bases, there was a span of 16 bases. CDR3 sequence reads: CASSPEGIGTKNIQYF. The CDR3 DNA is TGTGCCAGCAGCCCAGAGGGCATCGGGACCAAAAACATTCAGTACTTC.

CDR3 nucleotides: TGTGCCAGCTCATACGACCCGGAAGGGGAGCTGTTTTTT. The encoded protein is CASSYDPEGELFF. V is TRBV18 and J is TRBJ2-2; D ambiguous. The CDR3 extends over 13 amino acids. CDR1 and CDR2 from the germline V gene are KGHSH and LQKENI. The V gene lost 5 bases and the J gene lost 8 bases, with 12 bases spanning the gap.

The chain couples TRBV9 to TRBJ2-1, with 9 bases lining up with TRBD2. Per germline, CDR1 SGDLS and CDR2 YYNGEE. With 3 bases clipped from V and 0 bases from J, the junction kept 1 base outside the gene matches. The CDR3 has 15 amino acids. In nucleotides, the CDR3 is TGTGCCAGCAGCGATAGCGGGAGCTCCTACAATGAGCAGTTCTTC. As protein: CASSDSGSSYNEQFF.